These T cell receptor beta chains were read from a single sample in a study of T-cell memory formation after mild COVID-19. One entry per CDR3 protein results from TCRdb running MiXCR on the 5' RACE reads. The sample carries roughly 600,000 distinct CDR3 sequences, under 20% recorded once. The sequenced sample was PBMCs or a T cell subset sorted from them (not recorded which). Source of these receptors: an adult woman who had mild COVID-19 (a few samples of this study predate the infection). Cell type and time point are not known. The CDR3 runs from the conserved cysteine through the conserved F or W. The order of the fields is V gene, J gene, clone size, D gene, CDR3 DNA, CDR3 protein. D genes are given only for firm matches. Clone size is shown for a subset of rows, as once, few, many or a class of expanded clone.

v_call: TRBV30
j_call: TRBJ2-1
clone_size: .
d_call: TRBD2
cdr3_nt: TGTGCCTTGGAGCGGGGTCTCTACAATGAGCAGTTCTTC
cdr3_aa: CALERGLYNEQFF

v_call: TRBV7-8
j_call: TRBJ2-1
clone_size: few
d_call: TRBD2
cdr3_nt: TGTGCCAGCAGCTGGAGGACTAGCGGGAGCGGCGGTGAGCAGTTCTTC
cdr3_aa: CASSWRTSGSGGEQFF

v_call: TRBV4-1
j_call: TRBJ1-5
clone_size: many
d_call: .
cdr3_nt: TGCGCCAGCAGCCAAGTGTGGGGGGGTCAGCCCCAGCATTTT
cdr3_aa: CASSQVWGGQPQHF

v_call: TRBV3-1
j_call: TRBJ2-2
clone_size: few
d_call: .
cdr3_nt: TGTGCCAGCAGTTACGGACAGTCGAACACCGGGGAGCTGTTTTTT
cdr3_aa: CASSYGQSNTGELFF

v_call: TRBV27
j_call: TRBJ2-3
clone_size: few
d_call: .
cdr3_nt: TGTGCCAGCAGTCGGGACCGAAATACGCAGTATTTT
cdr3_aa: CASSRDRNTQYF

v_call: TRBV19
j_call: TRBJ1-1
clone_size: few
d_call: .
cdr3_nt: TGTGCCAGTAGCCCTCAAGTCACGGGGACTGAAGCTTTCTTT
cdr3_aa: CASSPQVTGTEAFF

v_call: TRBV7-9
j_call: TRBJ2-3
clone_size: .
d_call: TRBD1
cdr3_nt: TGTGCCAGCAGCCCCTCCCCCAGGACAGGCAGCACAGATACGCAGTATTTT
cdr3_aa: CASSPSPRTGSTDTQYF

v_call: TRBV19
j_call: TRBJ2-1
clone_size: few
d_call: TRBD2
cdr3_nt: TGTGCCAGTAGTCAGACCGCTAGCGGGTACTACAATGAGCAGTTCTTC
cdr3_aa: CASSQTASGYYNEQFF

v_call: TRBV6-5
j_call: TRBJ1-1
clone_size: few
d_call: TRBD1
cdr3_nt: TGTGCCAGCAGTTACTCGATGCGGACAGGGAAGACCACTGAAGCTTTCTTT
cdr3_aa: CASSYSMRTGKTTEAFF

v_call: TRBV5-1
j_call: TRBJ2-3
clone_size: few
d_call: TRBD2
cdr3_nt: TGCGCCAGCAGCTCGCGGGGGGCCTGGTCGACAGATACGCAGTATTTT
cdr3_aa: CASSSRGAWSTDTQYF

v_call: TRBV5-1
j_call: TRBJ1-2
clone_size: few
d_call: TRBD1
cdr3_nt: TGCGCCAGCAGCTATCCGGGACAGGTCGAAAACTATGGCTACACCTTC
cdr3_aa: CASSYPGQVENYGYTF